The entry that follows covers one T cell receptor (beta chain) sequence. Its antigen is not identified. The sample belongs to a study of vaccination and CD4 T cells after COVID-19. The CDR3 covers 14 residues. Trimming removed 7 bases from V and 2 bases from J; junction bases left unmatched: 4. Germline CDR1 reads DFQATT; CDR2 reads SNEGSKA (reference sequence). Treatment noted: roughly 11-day PBMC culture with coronavirus spike peptide pools or control peptides (ViraFEST assay). Cultures of PBMCs, around 1.8 million per well, were set up with 7.5 to 10 IU/ml IL-2 and around 9.7 ug/ml peptide pools. Sequencing of DNA taken from cultured CD4+ T cells relied on the Oncomine TCR Beta short-read assay. MiXCR, run by TCRdb on the PCR reads, gives a single entry per CDR3 protein. The sample carries some 9,000 distinct CDR3 sequences, 30% to 40% recorded once.

Sequencing used CD4+ T cells from blood, cultured in vitro. The receptor was isolated from a human donor who had recovered from COVID-19. This sequence joins TRBV20-1 and TRBJ2-1, with 11 bases that match TRBD2. CDR3 protein: CSGSGGATYNEQFF. In DNA, the CDR3 is TGCAGTGGTAGCGGGGGGGCTACCTACAATGAGCAGTTCTTC.